This section outlines one TCR beta chain sequence together with its context. What it recognizes is unknown. This sample was included in a study of cytomegalovirus exposure and HLA in healthy donors. Whole-study findings and limits: 16,951 TCR beta sequences were associated with HLA alleles at 0.05 false discovery rate in a later analysis. Some segments of the V type, notably TRBV6-2 and TRBV6-3, were excluded as indistinguishable. Later genetic work tied a missense DCLRE1C variant to beta-chain V and J trimming. Accurate prediction of most subjects' HLA-A and HLA-B alleles from TCR beta sequences was reported.

Germline CDR1 is MDHEN and CDR2 is SYDVKM. V lost 5 bases to trimming and J lost 10 bases; unmatched junction nucleotides: 22. The CDR3 runs 17 residues. A multiplex PCR was run with 60 Vbeta primers and 13 Jbeta primers. Clones were read by immunoSEQ multiplex PCR, and TCRdb kept only the in-frame ones, dropping some. Here the sample spans 120,000 or so clones, roughly 75% being singletons. The chain couples TRBV28 to TRBJ1-2; TRBD1 matches 7 bases. The sequencing input was PBMCs. The origin of this receptor is a woman aged 45-60 years in good health and CMV-seronegative. This CDR3 is CASSLIRGLRTGSVYTF. CDR3 coding DNA: TGTGCCAGCAGTCTAATTAGGGGCCTACGGACAGGATCGGTCTACACCTTC.